This entry lists 21 T cell receptor beta chains sequenced from one sample in a study of cytomegalovirus exposure and HLA in healthy donors. In the PCR, 60 Vbeta and 13 Jbeta primers were used. Clones were sequenced by immunoSEQ multiplex PCR, and TCRdb holds only the in-frame ones, with some missing. The repertoire holds 150,000 to 200,000 clones, approximately 79% seen once, with around 15% in the top ten. The sequenced material came from PBMCs. These receptors originate from a man aged 50 to 60 in good health and CMV-seropositive.

The J gene is TRBJ2-6, the V gene TRBV11-3; D may be TRBD2 (5 bases). CDR1 is SGHNT, CDR2 YENEEA, per germline. The CDR3 loop spans 15 amino acids. V lost 3 bases, J lost 1 base, and 7 bases lay in between. The DNA of the CDR3 is TGTGCCAGCAGCTTTGGAGGTTCTGGGGCCAACGTCCTGACTTTC. It encodes CASSFGGSGANVLTF. The whole variable domain, filled in from reference TRBV11-3 and TRBJ2-6, reads EAGVVQSPRYKIIEKKQPVAFWCNPISGHNTLYWYLQNLGQGPELLIRYENEEAVDDSQLPKDRFSAERLKGVDSTLKIQPAELGDSAVYLCASSFGGSGANVLTFGAGSRLTVL.

For the CDR3, the DNA is TGTGCCAGCAGTCTGGGACAGGATAGCCCCTACGAGCAGTACTTC. As protein: CASSLGQDSPYEQYF. This chain connects TRBV2 to TRBJ2-7, with TRBD1 identical over 8 bases. The CDR3 extends over 15 amino acids. The V and J ends lost 5 bases and 2 bases, in that order; junction bases with no gene match: 8. CDR1 and CDR2 from the germline V gene are SNHLY and FYNNEI.

The chain recombines TRBV5-1 with TRBJ1-2, with 12 positions matching TRBD1. The CDR3 extends over 16 amino acids. Germline lookup yields CDR1 SGHRS and CDR2 YFSETQ. The trim removed 4 bases at V and 5 bases at J, leaving 9 bases unmatched. CDR3 sequence reads: CASSPSGTGGNYGYTF. The CDR3 nucleotides are TGCGCCAGCAGCCCCTCCGGGACAGGGGGCAATTATGGCTACACCTTC.

The rearrangement joins TRBV10-2 to TRBJ1-4, with TRBD1 matching over 7 bases. This CDR3 region has 14 residues. Germline values: CDR1 WSHSY, CDR2 SAAADI. Trimming removed 6 bases from V and 8 bases from J; junction bases left unmatched: 9. CDR3 nucleotides: TGCGCCAGCAGGACGGGGACAGATGGGGAAAAACTGTTTTTT. This sequence encodes CASRTGTDGEKLFF.

CDR3: CSTSGQGGSYEQYF. In DNA, the CDR3 is TGCAGCACGAGTGGACAGGGTGGCTCCTACGAGCAGTACTTC. The V gene is TRBV29-1, the J gene TRBJ2-7, with TRBD1 matching over 8 bases. CDR3 length: 14 residues. CDR1 is SQVTM, CDR2 ANQGSEA, per germline. Germline trimming cut 8 bases from V and 0 bases from J; bases unmatched to any gene: 9.

This sequence joins TRBV29-1 and TRBJ2-1, with a tentative D call TRBD1 (6 bases). Germline loops: CDR1 SQVTM, CDR2 ANQGSEA. This CDR3 is 18 amino acids long. V gave up 0 bases and J gave up 2 bases, with 20 bases separating them. CDR3 residues: CSVEDPGTRKPTYNEQFF. CDR3 DNA sequence: TGCAGCGTTGAAGACCCTGGGACAAGAAAACCTACCTACAATGAGCAGTTCTTC.

This chain uses TRBV6-1 with TRBJ1-6; unclear D gene. The CDR3 runs to 17 residues. V lost 2 bases and J 5 bases, leaving 16 bases between the germline ends. CDR1 and CDR2 (germline): MNHNS, SASEGT. CDR3 coding DNA: TGTGCCAGCAGTGAACGGACTCTCGAAACTCATAATTCACCCCTCCACTTT. This translates into CASSERTLETHNSPLHF.

The sample holds one count of this clone. CDR3 DNA sequence: TGCGCCAGCAGCCCAGAGGACAGGGGCCCCTACGAGCAGTACTTC. This gives the protein CASSPEDRGPYEQYF. The genes are TRBV4-3 and TRBJ2-7; 9 bases fit TRBD1. Germline assignment: CDR1 LGHNA and CDR2 YSLEER. Unmatched junction bases numbered 6, after V lost 4 bases and J lost 2 bases. This CDR3 has 15 residues.

The V and J genes are TRBV28 and TRBJ2-7, with 8 bases matching TRBD1. The CDR3 extends over 12 amino acids. CDR1 is MDHEN and CDR2 is SYDVKM in the germline V gene. The CDR3 DNA is TGTGCCAGCAGTTCCTCGGGACAGGAGGTTACGGTC. Protein: CASSSSGQEVTV.

This chain connects TRBV5-1 to TRBJ1-1; a weak D match, TRBD1 (5 bases). Trimming removed 3 bases at V and 8 bases at J, with 14 bases between. The CDR3 is made up of 13 amino acids. The germline V gene encodes CDR1 SGHRS and CDR2 YFSETQ. Here the CDR3 reads CASSSGAAGEAFF. The CDR3 DNA follows: TGCGCCAGCAGCTCCGGGGCCGCGGGGGAAGCTTTCTTT.

The chain combines TRBV19 with TRBJ2-1; TRBD2 aligns across 8 bases. The germline gives CDR1 LNHDA, CDR2 SQIVND (reference sequence). The CDR3 length is 13 residues. With 4 bases clipped from V and 10 bases from J, the junction kept 6 bases outside the gene matches. The chain's CDR3 is CASSSGGPGEQFF. CDR3 in DNA: TGTGCCAGTAGTAGCGGGGGGCCCGGGGAGCAGTTCTTC.

The rearrangement joins TRBV4-3 to TRBJ2-2; unclear D gene. CDR3 length: 15 amino acids. Trimming pared 0 bases from V and 3 bases from J, leaving 8 bases between. The germline V gene has CDR1 LGHNA and CDR2 YSLEER. The CDR3 sequence: CASSQDPLYTGELFF. The CDR3 coding sequence is TGCGCCAGCAGCCAAGATCCCCTTTACACCGGGGAGCTGTTTTTT.

The genes are TRBV9 and TRBJ2-1; 12 positions match TRBD1. The CDR3 has 14 residues. Germline V gene data show CDR1 as SGDLS and CDR2 as YYNGEE. V was clipped by 5 bases and J by 9 bases; unmatched bases: 6. The CDR3 bases are TGTGCCAGCAGGCCGGGACAGGGGGCAGGTGAGCAGTTCTTC. It is translated as CASRPGQGAGEQFF.

J is TRBJ1-5 and V is TRBV19, with a weak D call TRBD1 (6 bases). The germline CDR1 and CDR2 sequences are LNHDA and SQIVND (reference sequence). Trimming shortened V by 6 bases and J by 7 bases, and 19 bases separated the two germline ends. The CDR3 length is 15 residues. In DNA, the CDR3 is TGTGCCAGTAGGAAAAATCGACAGGAGGTACAGCCCCAGCATTTT. Amino acids: CASRKNRQEVQPQHF.

The rearrangement joins TRBV5-4 to TRBJ2-5, with TRBD2 matching over 9 bases. The DNA end favors TRBJ2-7, so the J call may be wrong. This CDR3 has 14 amino acids. Germline CDR1 and CDR2: SGHNT and YYREEE (reference sequence). DNA of the CDR3: TGTGCCGCCAAGGAGCGGGGGGCCTCCTACGAGCAGTACTTC. Its translation: CAAKERGASYEQYF.

The chain carries TRBV7-9 and TRBJ1-1, with D uncertain. There are 14 residues in the CDR3. CDR1 is SEHNR and CDR2 is FQNEAQ in the germline V gene (reference sequence). V lost 1 base and J lost 5, with 11 bases in between. CDR3 DNA sequence: TGTGCCAGCAGCTTAGGGGCCTCTGGGACTGAAGCTTTCTTT. Translated: CASSLGASGTEAFF.

This clone was observed a few times. This chain joins TRBV6-6 and TRBJ2-7, with 10 bases lining up with TRBD1. J gave up 4 bases and V 0 bases, and 0 bases lay outside the gene matches. Germline loops: CDR1 MNHNY, CDR2 SVGAGI (reference sequence). This CDR3 is 14 amino acids long. This chain's CDR3 is CASSYSGQGYEQYV. The CDR3, as DNA: TGTGCCAGCAGTTACTCGGGACAGGGGTACGAGCAGTACGTC.

The rearrangement links TRBV5-1 to TRBJ1-1; 7 bases are shared with TRBD1. CDR3 length: 16 amino acids. Germline lookup yields CDR1 SGHRS and CDR2 YFSETQ. The junction had 11 bases not matched to a gene; V was cut back by 2 bases and J by 4 bases. The CDR3 reads CASSLANQGGLTEAFF. CDR3 bases: TGCGCCAGCAGCTTAGCAAATCAAGGGGGCCTCACTGAAGCTTTCTTT. Filled out from reference TRBV5-1 and TRBJ1-1, the complete variable domain reads KAGVTQTPRYLIKTRGQQVTLSCSPISGHRSVSWYQQTPGQGLQFLFEYFSETQRNKGNFPGRFSGRQFSNSRSEMNVSTLELGDSALYLCASSLANQGGLTEAFFGQGTRLTVV.

This clone was observed once. V gene TRBV4-3 combines with J gene TRBJ2-1; 14 bases are shared with TRBD2. From germline, CDR1 is LGHNA and CDR2 YSLEER. This CDR3 comprises 16 residues. V gave up 4 bases and J gave up 15 bases; unmatched junction bases: 14. In DNA, the CDR3 is TGCGCCAGCAGCCTAAAATCATCGACTAGCGGGGGGGCCCGGTTCTTC. This encodes CASSLKSSTSGGARFF.

The chain combines TRBV19 with TRBJ1-5, with 12 bases that match TRBD1. V was pared by 7 bases and J by 0 bases, with 13 bases of the junction left unmatched. Germline V gene lookup returns CDR1 LNHDA and CDR2 SQIVND (reference sequence). The CDR3 runs to 19 residues. The CDR3 DNA reads TGTGCCAGTACTGTTCGGTTGGGACAGGGGGCTTATAGCAATCAGCCCCAGCATTTT. Amino acid sequence: CASTVRLGQGAYSNQPQHF.

This clone has only one observation. This chain joins TRBV7-7 and TRBJ2-5, with TRBD1 as a possible D gene (6 bases). Trimming stripped 6 bases from V and 5 bases from J, with 19 bases between. The CDR3 length is 15 residues. CDR1 is SSHAT and CDR2 is FNYEAQ in the germline V gene (reference sequence). This CDR3 reads CASSTGMGVGETQYF. As DNA, the CDR3 is TGTGCCAGCAGTACAGGGATGGGGGTGGGGGAGACCCAGTACTTC.